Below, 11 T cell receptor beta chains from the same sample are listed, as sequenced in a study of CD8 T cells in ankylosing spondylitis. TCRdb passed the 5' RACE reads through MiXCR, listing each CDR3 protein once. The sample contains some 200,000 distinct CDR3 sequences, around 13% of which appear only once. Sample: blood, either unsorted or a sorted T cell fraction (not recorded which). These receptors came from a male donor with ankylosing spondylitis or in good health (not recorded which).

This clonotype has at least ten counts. The CDR3 nucleotides read TGTGCCAGCCAGTCCAGAACTAACTATGGCTACACCTTC. Its translation is CASQSRTNYGYTF. This chain connects TRBV28 to TRBJ1-2, with unresolved D. The germline V and J ends were trimmed by 8 bases and 0 bases, with 10 bases remaining between them. The CDR3 length is 13 residues. CDR1 is MDHEN, CDR2 SYDVKM, per germline.

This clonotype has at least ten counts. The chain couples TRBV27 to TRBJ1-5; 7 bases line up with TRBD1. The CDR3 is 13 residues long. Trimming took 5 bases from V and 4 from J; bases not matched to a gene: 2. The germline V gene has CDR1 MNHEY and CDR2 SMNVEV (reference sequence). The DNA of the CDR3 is TGTGCCAGCAGTCCACAGGGGAATCAGCCCCAGCATTTT. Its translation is CASSPQGNQPQHF.

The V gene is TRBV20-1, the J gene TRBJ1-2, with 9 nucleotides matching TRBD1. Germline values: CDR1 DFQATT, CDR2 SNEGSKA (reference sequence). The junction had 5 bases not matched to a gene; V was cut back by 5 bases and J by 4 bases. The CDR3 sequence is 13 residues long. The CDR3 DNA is TGCAGTGCTCCCCCGACAGGGGGCTATGGCTACACCTTC. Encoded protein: CSAPPTGGYGYTF.

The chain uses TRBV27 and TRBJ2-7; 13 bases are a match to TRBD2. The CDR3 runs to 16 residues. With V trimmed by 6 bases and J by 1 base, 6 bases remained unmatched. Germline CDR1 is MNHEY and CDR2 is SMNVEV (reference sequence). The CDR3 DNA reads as TGTGCCAGCAGACCGGGACTAGCGGGACCATCCTACGAGCAGTACTTC. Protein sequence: CASRPGLAGPSYEQYF.

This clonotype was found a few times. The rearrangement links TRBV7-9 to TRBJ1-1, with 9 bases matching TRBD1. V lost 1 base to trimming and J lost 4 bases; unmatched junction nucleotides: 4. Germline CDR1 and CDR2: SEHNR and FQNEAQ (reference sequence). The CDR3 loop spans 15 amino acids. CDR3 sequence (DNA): TGTGCCAGCAGCTTAGGGACAGGGGATGTCACTGAAGCTTTCTTT. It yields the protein CASSLGTGDVTEAFF.

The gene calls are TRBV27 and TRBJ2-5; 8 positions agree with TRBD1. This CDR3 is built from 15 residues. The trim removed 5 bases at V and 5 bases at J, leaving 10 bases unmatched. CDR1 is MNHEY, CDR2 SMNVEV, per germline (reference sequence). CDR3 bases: TGTGCCAGCAGTGCCTACAGGGGGTCGGGGGAGACCCAGTACTTC. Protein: CASSAYRGSGETQYF.

CDR3 sequence reads: CASQTGLDEQYF. CDR3 in DNA: TGTGCCAGCCAGACGGGCCTGGACGAGCAGTACTTC. The genes are TRBV12-3 or TRBV12-4 and TRBJ2-7; no reliable D call. V was pared by 8 bases and J by 5 bases, with 13 bases between. CDR3 length: 12 residues.

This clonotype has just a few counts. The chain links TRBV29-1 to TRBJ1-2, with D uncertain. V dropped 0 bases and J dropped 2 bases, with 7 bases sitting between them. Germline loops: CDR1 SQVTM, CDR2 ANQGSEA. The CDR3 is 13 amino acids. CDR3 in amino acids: CSVEDSANYGYTF. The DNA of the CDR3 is TGCAGCGTTGAAGACTCGGCAAACTATGGCTACACCTTC. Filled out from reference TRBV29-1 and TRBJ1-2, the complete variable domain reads SAVISQKPSRDICQRGTSLTIQCQVDSQVTMMFWYRQQPGQSLTLIATANQGSEATYESGFVIDKFPISRPNLTFSTLTVSNMSPEDSSIYLCSVEDSANYGYTFGSGTRLTVV.

As DNA, the CDR3 is TGTGCCAGCAGCTTAGGAGGGGGAGAGACCCAGTACTTC. Translated, it gives CASSLGGGETQYF. This chain joins TRBV7-9 and TRBJ2-5; D perhaps matches TRBD1 (6 bases). Trimming cost V 1 base and J 4 bases, with 7 bases left between them. The germline CDR1 and CDR2 sequences are SEHNR and FQNEAQ (reference sequence). This CDR3 spans 13 amino acids.

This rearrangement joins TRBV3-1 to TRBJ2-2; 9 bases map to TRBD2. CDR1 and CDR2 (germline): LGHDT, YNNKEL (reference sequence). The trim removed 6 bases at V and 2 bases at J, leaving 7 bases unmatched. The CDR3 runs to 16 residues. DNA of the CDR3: TGTGCCAGCAGACCGAAGCGGGGGGTCAACACCGGGGAGCTGTTTTTT. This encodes CASRPKRGVNTGELFF.

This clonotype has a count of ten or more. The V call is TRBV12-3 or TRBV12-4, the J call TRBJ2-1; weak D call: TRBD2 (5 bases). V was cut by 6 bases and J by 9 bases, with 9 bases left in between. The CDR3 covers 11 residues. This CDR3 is CASSFGSEQFF. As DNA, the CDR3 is TGTGCCAGCAGCTTTGGGAGTGAGCAGTTCTTC.